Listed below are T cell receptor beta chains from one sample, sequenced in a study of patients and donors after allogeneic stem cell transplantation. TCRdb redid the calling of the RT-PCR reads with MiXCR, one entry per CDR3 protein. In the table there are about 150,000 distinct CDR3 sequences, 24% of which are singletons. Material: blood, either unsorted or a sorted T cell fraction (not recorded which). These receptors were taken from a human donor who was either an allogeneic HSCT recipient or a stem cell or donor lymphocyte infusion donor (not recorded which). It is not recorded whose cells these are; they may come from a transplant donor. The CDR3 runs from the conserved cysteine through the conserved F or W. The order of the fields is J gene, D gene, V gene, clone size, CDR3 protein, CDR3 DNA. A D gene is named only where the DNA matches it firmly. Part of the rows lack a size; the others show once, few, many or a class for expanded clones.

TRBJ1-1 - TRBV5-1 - CASSLGGILNTEAFF TGCGCCAGCAGCTTGGGGGGGATCCTCAACACTGAAGCTTTCTTT
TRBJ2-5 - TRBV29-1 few CSVVGGWEETQYF TGCAGCGTTGTAGGAGGGTGGGAGGAGACCCAGTACTTC
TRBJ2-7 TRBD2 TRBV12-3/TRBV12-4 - CASSLLAVSYEQYF TGTGCCAGCAGTTTACTAGCGGTCTCCTACGAGCAGTACTTC
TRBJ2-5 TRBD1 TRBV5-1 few CASSLGLTGGQETQYF TGCGCCAGCAGCTTGGGATTGACAGGGGGACAAGAGACCCAGTACTTC
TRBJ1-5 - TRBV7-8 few CASSSRPGADQPQHF TGTGCCAGCAGCTCGCGGCCGGGCGCAGATCAGCCCCAGCATTTT
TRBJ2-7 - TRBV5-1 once CASSGGPHDSYEQYF TGCGCCAGCAGCGGGGGCCCTCACGACTCCTACGAGCAGTACTTC
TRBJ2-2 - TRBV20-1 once CSASTLASHFNTGELFF TGCAGTGCTAGCACCCTAGCGTCCCACTTTAACACCGGGGAGCTGTTTTTT
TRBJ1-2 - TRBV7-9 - CASSGRRYSGYTF TGTGCCAGCAGCGGGAGGAGGTACTCTGGCTACACCTTC
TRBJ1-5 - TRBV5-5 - CASSFREELRQPQHF TGTGCCAGCAGCTTCCGGGAGGAACTACGGCAGCCCCAGCATTTT
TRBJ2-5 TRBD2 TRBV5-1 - CASKKSGLPETQYF TGCGCCAGCAAGAAGTCGGGACTACCAGAGACCCAGTACTTC
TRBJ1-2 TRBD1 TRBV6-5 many CASSYHYTGGYGYTF TGTGCCAGCAGTTACCATTATACAGGGGGCTATGGCTACACCTTC
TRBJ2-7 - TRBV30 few CAWTFRGSSYEQYF TGTGCCTGGACCTTCCGGGGAAGCTCCTACGAGCAGTACTTC
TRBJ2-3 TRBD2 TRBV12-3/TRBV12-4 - CASSLTSGGYTDTQYF TGTGCCAGCAGTTTGACTAGCGGGGGGTACACAGATACGCAGTATTTT
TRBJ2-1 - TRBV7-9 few CASSLEGGQRSYNEQFF TGTGCCAGCAGCTTAGAGGGGGGACAGAGATCTTACAATGAGCAGTTCTTC
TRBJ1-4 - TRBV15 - CATSREVPGLGEKLFF TGTGCCACCAGCAGAGAGGTCCCGGGGTTGGGTGAAAAACTGTTTTTT
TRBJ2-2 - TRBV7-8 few CASSLALGGTGELFF TGTGCCAGCAGCTTAGCGCTAGGAGGCACCGGGGAGCTGTTTTTT
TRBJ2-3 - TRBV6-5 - CASSYGVATDTQYF TGTGCCAGCAGTTACGGGGTAGCGACAGATACGCAGTATTTT
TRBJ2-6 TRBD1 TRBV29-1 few CSVEARDRESGANVLTF TGCAGCGTCGAGGCCCGGGACAGAGAGTCTGGGGCCAACGTCCTGACTTTC
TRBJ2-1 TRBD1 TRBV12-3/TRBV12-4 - CASRLQGGYNEQFF TGTGCCAGCAGACTACAGGGGGGCTACAATGAGCAGTTCTTC
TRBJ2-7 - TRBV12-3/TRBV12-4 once CASSFNGGLSYEQYF TGTGCCAGCAGTTTCAACGGGGGATTATCCTACGAGCAGTACTTC
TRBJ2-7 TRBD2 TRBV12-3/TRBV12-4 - CASSWASGPYEQYF TGTGCCAGCAGTTGGGCTAGCGGTCCCTACGAGCAGTACTTC